A single sample is the source of the 32 T cell receptor beta chains below, sequenced in a study of T cell repertoires in cytomegalovirus infection. Their antigens remain unidentified. MiXCR, run by TCRdb on the reads, gives a single entry per CDR3 protein. The table includes 150,000 or so distinct CDR3 sequences, 25% to 35% detected once. The source material was CD8+ T cells from cultured PBMCs, sampled from culture after CMV antigen stimulation. The receptor set was obtained from a human donor in good health (CMV status not recorded). Some clones in this sample may be carry-over from other donors' samples.

The chain joins TRBV27 to TRBJ1-5, with D possibly matching TRBD1 (6 bases). Germline V gene lookup returns CDR1 MNHEY and CDR2 SMNVEV (reference sequence). The V and J ends lost 2 bases and 2 bases respectively, with 10 bases between them. This CDR3 has 15 amino acids. The CDR3 DNA follows: TGTGCCAGCAGTTTACAGGGGTCGGGCAATCAGCCCCAGCATTTT. Amino acids: CASSLQGSGNQPQHF.

This clonotype was detected once. The chain carries TRBV28 and TRBJ2-1, with TRBD2 matching 8 bases. CDR3 size: 15 residues. The V segment lost 2 bases and the J segment 8 bases; nucleotides outside the gene matches: 8. Germline V lookup: CDR1 MDHEN, CDR2 SYDVKM. CDR3 in DNA: TGTGCCAGCAGTTTAGAACGGGGGGGCGAATATGAGCAGTTCTTC. This gives the protein CASSLERGGEYEQFF.

This rearrangement joins TRBV28 to TRBJ2-7; TRBD2 matches 7 bases. CDR3 size: 19 residues. The V gene end was trimmed by 10 bases and the J gene end by 3 bases; junction bases not matched to a gene: 27. Germline V gives CDR1 MDHEN, CDR2 SYDVKM. CDR3 protein: CATGGRTGGFNTFFYEQYF. As DNA, the CDR3 is TGTGCCACCGGAGGTAGAACGGGGGGATTTAATACCTTCTTCTACGAGCAGTACTTC.

This clonotype occurred a few times. V gene TRBV7-9 combines with J gene TRBJ2-7; 9 bases match TRBD1. Germline CDR1 is SEHNR and CDR2 is FQNEAQ (reference sequence). The CDR3 has 12 residues. The J segment lost 5 bases and the V segment lost 7 bases, leaving 3 bases of the junction unmatched. The CDR3 DNA is TGTGCCAGCAACAGGGGGCACGACGAGCAGTACTTC. Translated, it gives CASNRGHDEQYF.

The chain recombines TRBV6-1 with TRBJ2-7; D gene uncertain. Germline V gives CDR1 MNHNS, CDR2 SASEGT. The CDR3 is 13 amino acids. Trimming left V 1 base short and J 3 bases short, with 7 bases between. CDR3 region: CASSEGFFYEQYF. For the CDR3, the DNA is TGTGCCAGCAGTGAAGGTTTTTTCTACGAGCAGTACTTC.

This clonotype showed up many times. The V and J genes are TRBV11-2 and TRBJ1-2; D ambiguous. V lost 3 bases to trimming and J lost 3 bases, with 8 bases between them. There are 13 residues in the CDR3. Per germline, CDR1 SGHAT and CDR2 FQNNGV. CDR3 amino acids: CASSFARDYGYTF. CDR3 DNA sequence: TGTGCCAGCAGCTTCGCCCGGGACTATGGCTACACCTTC.

There are a few counts of this clonotype. CDR3 sequence reads: CSAREQHSGGALYEQYF. CDR3 DNA: TGCAGTGCTAGAGAGCAACATAGCGGGGGGGCCCTCTACGAGCAGTACTTC. The V gene is TRBV20-1, the J gene TRBJ2-7; 11 bases align to TRBD2. This CDR3 has 17 residues. Trimming at V came to 0 bases and at J to 3 bases, leaving 10 bases not matched to a gene. Per the germline V gene, CDR1 is DFQATT and CDR2 is SNEGSKA (reference sequence).

This clonotype was seen only once. This chain connects TRBV7-6 to TRBJ2-7; D unresolved. Germline-derived CDR1 and CDR2 are SGHVS and FNYEAQ. V shed 5 bases and J shed 2 bases, with 10 bases lying between them. The CDR3 spans 13 residues. CDR3 DNA: TGTGCCAGCAGCCACGAGAGGACCTACGAGCAGTACTTC. Its protein is CASSHERTYEQYF.

The genes are TRBV6-6 and TRBJ1-1, with a possible D match to TRBD1 (5 bases). CDR3 size: 11 residues. Trimming cost V 8 bases and J 4 bases, with 8 bases left between them. CDR1 and CDR2 from the germline V gene are MNHNY and SVGAGI (reference sequence). The CDR3 nucleotides read TGTGCCAGCCCCGGGGGCACTGAAGCTTTCTTT. It specifies CASPGGTEAFF.

CDR3 nucleotide sequence: TGTGCCAGCAGCGTGGGCAGGACAATGTCCTACGAGCAGTACTTC. The encoded protein is CASSVGRTMSYEQYF. The J gene is TRBJ2-7, the V gene TRBV28; D is perhaps TRBD1 (5 bases). CDR3 length: 15 amino acids. The V and J ends lost 6 bases and 1 base respectively, with 16 bases between them. Germline-derived CDR1 and CDR2 are MDHEN and SYDVKM.

A few counts support this clonotype. The chain uses TRBV27 and TRBJ1-1; D is unresolved. CDR1 is MNHEY and CDR2 is SMNVEV in the germline V gene (reference sequence). This CDR3 has 12 residues. Trimming stripped 8 bases from V and 10 bases from J, with 17 bases between. CDR3 residues: CASSHGLHGAFF. CDR3 bases: TGTGCCAGCTCACATGGACTTCATGGAGCTTTCTTT.

This clonotype was seen only a few times. The rearrangement links TRBV12-3 or TRBV12-4 to TRBJ2-5, with D unresolved. V gave up 3 bases and J gave up 2 bases, with 10 bases separating them. The length of the CDR3 is 14 residues. The CDR3: CASSFSPTQETQYF. DNA of the CDR3: TGTGCCAGCAGTTTTTCCCCGACTCAAGAGACCCAGTACTTC.

This chain connects TRBV27 to TRBJ1-2, with 11 positions matching TRBD1. Germline trimming cut 4 bases from V and 3 bases from J; bases unmatched to any gene: 4. Germline loops: CDR1 MNHEY, CDR2 SMNVEV (reference sequence). This CDR3 region has 15 residues. Written as DNA, the CDR3 is TGTGCCAGCAGTTCGGGACAGGGGGTAGACTATGGCTACACCTTC. It encodes CASSSGQGVDYGYTF.

This clonotype was seen only a few times. The rearrangement joins TRBV11-2 to TRBJ2-3; 10 bases align to TRBD1. Germline V gene sequence: CDR1 SGHAT, CDR2 FQNNGV. V shed 4 bases and J 2 bases; nucleotides not matched to a gene: 12. The length of the CDR3 is 18 residues. DNA of the CDR3: TGTGCCAGCAGCTCACCGGGACAGGGGCAACTCTACACAGATACGCAGTATTTT. Its translation is CASSSPGQGQLYTDTQYF.

This clonotype was counted a few times. The chain carries TRBV10-3 and TRBJ2-7, with D perhaps TRBD2 (5 bases). V was shortened by 10 bases and J by 4 bases, with 11 bases between the two germline ends. The germline CDR1 and CDR2 sequences are ENHRY and SYGVKD. The length of the CDR3 is 11 residues. In DNA form, the CDR3 reads TGTGCCACCCTCTCGGGGTACGAGCAGTACTTC. As protein: CATLSGYEQYF.

This clonotype was recorded at least ten times. This chain joins TRBV5-8 and TRBJ2-4, with TRBD1 as a possible D gene (6 bases). V gave up 0 bases and J gave up 8 bases, with 18 bases separating them. CDR1 SGHTS and CDR2 YDEGEE come from the germline V gene. This CDR3 is 16 amino acids long. The CDR3 region is CASSLGRTVGRDIQYF. In DNA, the CDR3 is TGTGCCAGCAGCTTGGGGAGGACAGTGGGAAGGGACATTCAGTACTTC.

This clonotype occurred a few times. This chain uses TRBV29-1 with TRBJ1-1; possibly TRBD1 for D (5 bases). The CDR3 has 11 residues. Trimming removed 7 bases from V and 3 bases from J, with 9 bases in between. Germline V CDR1 and CDR2: SQVTM, ANQGSEA. In DNA form, the CDR3 reads TGCAGCGCTGACAGATACACTGAAGCTTTCTTT. This gives the protein CSADRYTEAFF.

The J gene is TRBJ2-1, the V gene TRBV29-1, with unresolved D. V lost 0 bases, J lost 15 bases, and 15 bases lay in between. The CDR3 is made up of 12 amino acids. Looked up from germline, CDR1 is SQVTM and CDR2 is ANQGSEA. The CDR3 DNA reads TGCAGCGTTGAAGATGGGGTACCCCCCCCGTTCTTC. Translation gives CSVEDGVPPPFF.

The chain links TRBV7-2 to TRBJ1-1; D is perhaps TRBD1 (5 bases). The V end was cut by 5 bases, the J end by 8 bases, with 12 bases between. Germline V gives CDR1 SGHTA, CDR2 FQGNSA. The CDR3 consists of 12 residues. The CDR3 coding sequence is TGTGCCAGCAGCCCGCTAGGGGCGGAAGCTTTCTTT. This gives the protein CASSPLGAEAFF.

J is TRBJ2-3 and V is TRBV5-1; D gene unclear. Between the trimmed V and J ends, which lost 4 bases and 6 bases, there was a span of 12 bases. CDR1 and CDR2 from the germline V gene are SGHRS and YFSETQ. The CDR3 totals 13 residues. CDR3 sequence (DNA): TGCGCCAGCAGCCTAACAGTCGCCGATACGCAGTATTTT. It encodes CASSLTVADTQYF.

This clonotype came up a few times. Written as DNA, the CDR3 is TGTGCCAGCAGCGGCACCGGCTCTGACGGGACCTACGAGCAGTACTTC. It specifies CASSGTGSDGTYEQYF. The chain carries TRBV7-8 and TRBJ2-7; perhaps TRBD2 as D (5 bases). The V and J ends lost 5 bases and 2 bases respectively, with 19 bases between them. The CDR3 spans 16 residues. CDR1 is SGHVS, CDR2 FQNEAQ, per germline.

This clonotype was counted only a few times. The rearrangement links TRBV6-5 to TRBJ2-3; D gene uncertain. Germline V CDR1 and CDR2: MNHEY, SVGAGI. V was shortened by 6 bases and J by 1 base, with 14 bases between the two germline ends. The CDR3 is 15 residues long. The CDR3 loop is CASSPWDPGTDTQYF. CDR3 DNA: TGTGCCAGCAGCCCCTGGGATCCAGGCACAGATACGCAGTATTTT.

This clonotype was seen only a few times. The chain links TRBV11-1 to TRBJ2-7; D is perhaps TRBD2 (5 bases). Germline CDR1 is SGHAT and CDR2 is FQDESV (reference sequence). The CDR3 loop spans 16 amino acids. Trimming cost V 5 bases and J 3 bases, with 20 bases left between them. CDR3 residues: CASSPINGLGGYEQYF. Written as DNA, the CDR3 is TGTGCCAGCAGCCCCATTAACGGGCTAGGAGGCTACGAGCAGTACTTC.

The chain employs TRBV6-5 and TRBJ1-4; weak D call: TRBD1 (5 bases). Trimming cost V 4 bases and J 11 bases, with 14 bases left between them. The CDR3 is 13 amino acids. CDR1 and CDR2 from the germline V gene are MNHEY and SVGAGI. The CDR3 sequence: CASSLSHGGKLFF. The CDR3, as DNA: TGTGCCAGCAGTTTATCCCATGGGGGGAAACTGTTTTTT.

The rearrangement joins TRBV9 to TRBJ2-1; 8 bases match TRBD2. This CDR3 has 17 residues. The V gene's germline CDR1 is SGDLS and CDR2 YYNGEE. The J segment lost 3 bases and the V segment lost 0 bases, leaving 8 bases of the junction unmatched. DNA of the CDR3: TGTGCCAGCAGCGTAGGAGGGGCGGGGGGCCGCTACAATGAGCAGTTCTTC. It codes for CASSVGGAGGRYNEQFF.

This clonotype showed up just once. This chain connects TRBV27 to TRBJ2-3, with 10 positions matching TRBD1. CDR3 size: 15 residues. J gave up 6 bases and V 5 bases, and 8 bases lay outside the gene matches. From germline, CDR1 is MNHEY and CDR2 SMNVEV (reference sequence). CDR3 nucleotides: TGTGCCAGCAGTCCGAGGGGACAGGGGAGGGATACGCAGTATTTT. Amino acids: CASSPRGQGRDTQYF.

This clonotype was seen a single time. The rearrangement uses TRBV9 and TRBJ2-5; possible D gene TRBD2, 6 bases. Germline CDR1 and CDR2: SGDLS and YYNGEE. The CDR3 runs 14 residues. Trimming removed 0 bases from V and 6 bases from J, with 12 bases in between. The CDR3 spells CASSVGGDSQTQYF. CDR3 coding DNA: TGTGCCAGCAGCGTAGGCGGGGACTCGCAGACCCAGTACTTC. Looking up the rest from reference TRBV9 and TRBJ2-5 gives the full variable domain: DSGVTQTPKHLITATGQRVTLRCSPRSGDLSVYWYQQSLDQGLQFLIQYYNGEERAKGNILERFSAQQFPDLHSELNLSSLELGDSALYFCASSVGGDSQTQYFGPGTRLLVL.

This rearrangement joins TRBV5-6 to TRBJ1-3; unclear D gene. Trimming shortened V by 4 bases and J by 4 bases, and 6 bases separated the two germline ends. The CDR3 is made up of 12 amino acids. Germline V gives CDR1 SGHDT, CDR2 YYEEEE. The CDR3 region has the DNA TGTGCCAGCAGCCTTACGGGAAACACCATATATTTT. Translated: CASSLTGNTIYF.

The rearrangement uses TRBV6-1 and TRBJ2-7, with 8 bases that match TRBD1. After removal of 6 bases from V and 5 bases from J, the junction contained 9 bases not matched to a gene. This CDR3 spans 14 amino acids. CDR1 is MNHNS, CDR2 SASEGT, per germline. Written as DNA, the CDR3 is TGTGCCAGCAGCTTCGGGACAGGTGCCCACGAGCAGTACTTC. Its protein is CASSFGTGAHEQYF.

To note about this clonotype: A much larger clone is a single base away; this may be a read error. The chain has TRBV6-1 and TRBJ2-3, with TRBD2 matching over 7 bases. The CDR3 has 14 residues. In germline, CDR1 is MNHNS, CDR2 SASEGT. The DNA of the CDR3 is TGTGCCGGCAGTTACGGACTAGGTACAGATACGCAGTATTTT. Translated: CAGSYGLGTDTQYF.

The chain recombines TRBV12-3 or TRBV12-4 with TRBJ1-2, with 8 positions matching TRBD1. The J segment lost 2 bases and the V segment lost 6 bases, leaving 11 bases of the junction unmatched. This CDR3 spans 16 amino acids. The CDR3, as DNA: TGTGCCAGCAGCCCAACAGGGGGGCAATCGAACTATGGCTACACCTTC. Protein product: CASSPTGGQSNYGYTF.

The gene calls are TRBV7-3 and TRBJ2-1, with D possibly being TRBD1 or TRBD2 (5 bases each). The germline gives CDR1 SGHTA, CDR2 FQGTGA. The CDR3 extends over 16 amino acids. The V end lost 5 bases, the J end lost 5 bases, and 19 bases lay between the germline ends. CDR3 bases: TGTGCCAGCAGCGACGAGGGGCTCAAACGGGACAATGAGCAGTTCTTC. It codes for CASSDEGLKRDNEQFF.